The 24 T cell receptor beta chains given below trace back to one sample, sequenced in a study of post-analysis software for immune sequencing data. Regarding the study as a whole: Five TRBV segments, including TRBV5-6, TRBV5-1 and TRBV20-1, were more frequent in patients than controls.

These receptors have no identified antigens. Prepared libraries of TCR beta cDNA carried unique molecular identifiers. TCRdb fed the PCR reads into MiXCR, producing one record per CDR3 protein. The sample lists around 710,000 distinct CDR3 sequences, more than 45% seen once, with roughly 5% in the top ten. The sequencing input was blood. The receptors were gathered from a girl aged 5 to 17 with multiple sclerosis.

V and J are TRBV28 and TRBJ1-1; D is undetermined. V was shortened by 8 bases and J by 7 bases, with 8 bases between the two germline ends. CDR1 is MDHEN, CDR2 SYDVKM, per germline. The CDR3 has 10 residues. DNA for the CDR3: TGTGCCAGCCGCTCGGGTGAAGCTTTCTTT. It is translated as CASRSGEAFF.

The J gene is TRBJ2-2, the V gene TRBV12-3 or TRBV12-4; 13 bases agree with TRBD2. The CDR3 sequence is 17 residues long. V dropped 6 bases and J dropped 7; count of bases not matched to a gene: 11. The CDR3 region is CASRPLAGGPANGELFF. The CDR3 DNA is TGTGCCAGCAGGCCACTAGCGGGAGGGCCAGCTAACGGGGAGCTGTTTTTT.

About this clonotype itself: The junction and the germline gene differ at one end; a read error may be behind it. CDR3 in amino acids: CASSRFGSGTNVLTF. CDR3 in DNA: TGTGCCAGCAGTAGATTCGGCTCTGGGACCAACGTCCTGACTTTC. The chain joins TRBV6-5 to TRBJ2-6; no clear D. The germline CDR1 and CDR2 sequences are MNHEY and SVGAGI. The CDR3 has 15 amino acids.

There are a few counts of this clonotype. The J gene is TRBJ1-2, the V gene TRBV30; D not certain. V was cut by 4 bases and J by 4 bases, with 16 bases left in between. Germline loops: CDR1 GTSNPN, CDR2 SVGIG (reference sequence). The CDR3 consists of 14 residues. Written as DNA, the CDR3 is TGTGCCTGGACTAGGGAGGGAAGAAGCTATGGCTACACCTTC. This gives the protein CAWTREGRSYGYTF.

The chain is built from TRBV12-3 or TRBV12-4 and TRBJ2-1, with 8 bases that match TRBD2. TRBJ2-7 explains the end of the DNA better; the J call may be wrong. The CDR3 runs 16 residues. The CDR3 region is CASRKPGLAGEGEQYF. CDR3 in DNA: TGTGCCAGCAGGAAGCCAGGACTAGCTGGTGAAGGTGAGCAGTACTTC.

This chain connects TRBV4-3 to TRBJ2-3; 9 bases fit TRBD2. Germline V lookup: CDR1 LGHNA, CDR2 YSLEER. Losses at the gene ends were 0 bases for V and 8 bases for J; bases not matched to a gene: 9. The CDR3 totals 16 residues. CDR3 nucleotide sequence: TGCGCCAGCAGCCAAGATTTTACTAGCGGGTGGAGTACGCAGTATTTT. Translated, it gives CASSQDFTSGWSTQYF.

The chain uses TRBV15 and TRBJ1-1, with a tentative D call TRBD1 (5 bases). The V end was cut by 8 bases, the J end by 2 bases, with 6 bases between. The CDR3 has 11 residues. Germline loops: CDR1 LNHNV, CDR2 YYDKDF (reference sequence). CDR3 in amino acids: CATGGNTEAFF. DNA for the CDR3: TGTGCCACCGGGGGAAACACTGAAGCTTTCTTT.

The chain employs TRBV7-2 and TRBJ2-1; D is undetermined. Germline CDR1 is SGHTA and CDR2 is FQGNSA. There are 13 residues in the CDR3. V was clipped by 6 bases and J by 15 bases, with 21 bases between them. The DNA of the CDR3 is TGTGCCAGCAGTCCCCTTCAACTAACGGTTCGGTTCTTC. It codes for CASSPLQLTVRFF.

This clonotype appeared a few times. The V call is TRBV29-1, the J call TRBJ1-2; no clear D. The CDR3 is 11 residues long. Trimming took off 3 bases at V and 8 bases at J, with 10 bases between the two ends. Germline CDR1 is SQVTM and CDR2 is ANQGSEA. CDR3 nucleotides: TGCAGCGTTGAGGATCCCTTGGGCTACACCTTC. Translation: CSVEDPLGYTF.

In regard to this clonotype: Germline and junction disagree at one end, which may indicate a read error. The V gene is TRBV28, the J gene TRBJ2-4, with D hard to call. The DNA end favors TRBJ2-7, so the J call may be wrong. Germline CDR1 and CDR2: MDHEN and SYDVKM. This CDR3 region has 13 residues. CDR3 bases: TGTGCCGGCAGTTTCGCCCCTGGATACGAGCAGTACTTC. This encodes CAGSFAPGYEQYF.

A word on this clonotype: Mismatch with germline at one junction end may stem from a read error. The chain is built from TRBV6-5 and TRBJ1-2; TRBD1 might be the D (6 bases). The CDR3 spans 16 residues. CDR1 is MNHEY, CDR2 SVGAGI, per germline. The CDR3 loop is CASSYLRDTHNYGYTF. The DNA for the CDR3 is TGTGCCAGCAGTTACCTCCGGGACACCCATAACTATGGCTATACCTTC.

This chain joins TRBV7-9 and TRBJ2-1; D possibly corresponds to TRBD1 (5 bases). The V end was cut by 1 base, the J end by 4 bases, with 17 bases between. This CDR3 region has 17 residues. From germline, CDR1 is SEHNR and CDR2 FQNEAQ (reference sequence). This CDR3 reads CASSLVKTEREYNEQFF. In DNA, the CDR3 is TGTGCCAGCAGCTTAGTAAAGACAGAGAGAGAGTACAATGAGCAGTTCTTC.

This clonotype was observed a handful of times. The J gene is TRBJ1-2, the V gene TRBV12-3 or TRBV12-4, with D unclear. The germline V and J ends were trimmed by 2 bases and 5 bases, with 12 bases remaining between them. The CDR3 contains 14 residues. The CDR3 spells CASSLNPGLYGYTF. In DNA, the CDR3 is TGTGCCAGCAGTTTAAACCCCGGACTTTATGGCTACACCTTC.

The chain combines TRBV20-1 with TRBJ2-1; 11 bases match TRBD2. Germline loops: CDR1 DFQATT, CDR2 SNEGSKA (reference sequence). V was clipped by 5 bases and J by 5 bases; unmatched bases: 8. This CDR3 has 15 residues. The CDR3 loop reads CSAYRPGLADNEQFF. Written as DNA, the CDR3 is TGCAGTGCTTATCGCCCGGGACTAGCGGACAATGAGCAGTTCTTC.

This clonotype was observed a handful of times. The CDR3 sequence is CASSLELAGRLKGYEQYF. In DNA form, the CDR3 reads TGTGCCAGCAGCTTAGAACTAGCGGGGCGCCTTAAGGGCTATGAGCAGTACTTC. The chain links TRBV7-2 to TRBJ2-5; 10 bases line up with TRBD2. This CDR3 is built from 18 residues. Germline V CDR1 and CDR2: SGHTA, FQGNSA. The V and J ends lost 1 base and 11 bases, in that order; junction bases with no gene match: 19.

J is TRBJ2-1 and V is TRBV4-3, with D possibly matching TRBD2 (7 bases). V was shortened by 1 base and J by 7 bases, with 20 bases between the two germline ends. Per germline, CDR1 LGHNA and CDR2 YSLEER. The CDR3 extends over 17 amino acids. CDR3 sequence: CASSQVGRGQVWNEQFF. CDR3 sequence (DNA): TGCGCCAGCAGCCAAGTGGGGCGGGGGCAAGTTTGGAATGAGCAGTTCTTC.

The genes are TRBV28 and TRBJ1-5; D gene uncertain. V was cut by 6 bases and J by 3 bases, with 15 bases left in between. In germline, CDR1 is MDHEN, CDR2 SYDVKM. The CDR3 is 15 amino acids. In DNA form, the CDR3 reads TGTGCCAGCAGGGCGCTACGACCTGTCAATCAGCCCCAGCATTTT. Amino acids: CASRALRPVNQPQHF.

This clonotype was detected only a few times. V usage is TRBV20-1 and J usage is TRBJ2-4; the D is unclear. The germline gives CDR1 DFQATT, CDR2 SNEGSKA (reference sequence). The V end was cut by 5 bases, the J end by 5 bases, with 13 bases between. The CDR3 covers 13 residues. DNA for the CDR3: TGCAGTGCTCCAGACAACCGGGAAAACATTCAGTACTTC. This encodes CSAPDNRENIQYF.

The chain uses TRBV5-6 and TRBJ2-5; 7 bases line up with TRBD1. This CDR3 is built from 15 residues. Germline CDR1 SGHDT, CDR2 YYEEEE. V gave up 0 bases and J gave up 5 bases; unmatched junction bases: 7. Written as DNA, the CDR3 is TGTGCCAGCAGCTTGGTAGGGGGCGGGCTGGAGACCCAGTACTTC. The encoded protein is CASSLVGGGLETQYF.

The chain uses TRBV5-1 and TRBJ2-5; 10 bases agree with TRBD2. The CDR3 is 16 residues long. The junction had 9 bases not matched to a gene; V was cut back by 0 bases and J by 7 bases. In germline, CDR1 is SGHRS, CDR2 YFSETQ. CDR3 coding DNA: TGCGCCAGCAGCTTGGCCTCTAGCGGGAGCGAATGGACCCAGTACTTC. It encodes CASSLASSGSEWTQYF.

The chain recombines TRBV5-1 with TRBJ1-4; 7 nucleotides line up with TRBD1. CDR3 length equals 16 residues. Germline assignment: CDR1 SGHRS and CDR2 YFSETQ. The J segment lost 0 bases and the V segment lost 4 bases, leaving 6 bases of the junction unmatched. This CDR3 is CASSATGQATNEKLFF. The CDR3 region has the DNA TGCGCCAGCAGCGCCACCGGACAGGCAACTAATGAAAAACTGTTTTTT.

V and J are TRBV12-3 or TRBV12-4 and TRBJ2-7; D might be TRBD2 (5 bases). The CDR3 length is 15 residues. V was pared by 2 bases and J by 2 bases, with 13 bases between. The CDR3 sequence: CASSLLRERAYEQYF. The CDR3 coding sequence is TGTGCCAGCAGTTTACTGAGGGAGAGGGCCTACGAGCAGTACTTC.

This clonotype occurred a few times. The genes are TRBV6-6 and TRBJ2-1; D not resolved. This CDR3 is built from 13 residues. CDR1 is MNHNY, CDR2 SVGAGI, per germline (reference sequence). The V and J ends lost 2 bases and 3 bases respectively, with 5 bases between them. The CDR3 loop is CASSYRDYNEQFF. The CDR3 DNA sequence: TGTGCCAGCAGTTACAGGGACTACAATGAGCAGTTCTTC.

CDR3 amino acids: CASSPSAVNYGYTF. The CDR3 DNA reads TGTGCCAGCAGTCCCTCGGCGGTGAACTATGGCTACACCTTC. The rearrangement joins TRBV28 to TRBJ1-2; the D is unclear. Germline V CDR1 and CDR2: MDHEN, SYDVKM. The CDR3 sequence is 14 residues long. V was cut by 5 bases and J by 2 bases, with 12 bases left in between.